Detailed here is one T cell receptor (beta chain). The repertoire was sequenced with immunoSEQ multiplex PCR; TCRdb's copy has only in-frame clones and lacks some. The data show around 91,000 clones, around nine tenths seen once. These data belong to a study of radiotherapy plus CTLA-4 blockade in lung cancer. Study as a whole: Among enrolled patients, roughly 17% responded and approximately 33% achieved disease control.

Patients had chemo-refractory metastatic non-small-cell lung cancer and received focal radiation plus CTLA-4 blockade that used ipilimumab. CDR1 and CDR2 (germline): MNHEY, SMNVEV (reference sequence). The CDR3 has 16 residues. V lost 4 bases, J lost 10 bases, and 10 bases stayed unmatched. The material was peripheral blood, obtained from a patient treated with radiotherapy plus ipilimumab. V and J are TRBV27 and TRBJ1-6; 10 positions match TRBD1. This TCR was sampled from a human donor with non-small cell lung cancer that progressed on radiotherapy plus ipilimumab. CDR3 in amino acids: CASSWSQGQGWSPLHF. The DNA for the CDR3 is TGTGCCAGCAGTTGGTCACAGGGACAGGGGTGGTCACCCCTCCACTTT.